These T cell receptor beta chains were read from a single sample in a study of CD8 T cells in Susac syndrome. TCRdb redid the calling of the immunoSEQ multiplex PCR reads with MiXCR, one entry per CDR3 protein. This sample has fewer than 150,000 distinct CDR3 sequences, with about 90% found just once. The sample comprised CD8+ T cells from PBMCs. These TCRs come from a human donor with multiple sclerosis. Each CDR3 is given with its conserved first and last residue. The order of the fields is J gene, clone size, V gene, CDR3 length, D gene, CDR3 protein, CDR3 DNA. A D gene is named only where the DNA matches it firmly. Clone size, where shown, is once, few, many, or a class for clones that have expanded.

>TRBJ1-1|.|TRBV20-1|16|.
CSARRPGRQGNTEAFF
TGCAGTGCTAGGCGACCAGGCCGGCAGGGGAACACTGAAGCTTTCTTT
>TRBJ1-1|.|TRBV29-1|14|.
CSVLLRAGPTEAFF
TGCAGCGTTCTCCTTCGGGCAGGGCCCACTGAAGCTTTCTTT
>TRBJ2-3|.|TRBV27|15|.
CASSYGATVRDTQYF
TGTGCCAGCAGTTACGGCGCGACAGTAAGAGATACGCAGTATTTT
>TRBJ2-7|.|TRBV19|14|TRBD2
CASSTTSGAYEQYF
TGTGCCAGTAGTACTACTAGCGGGGCCTACGAGCAGTACTTC
>TRBJ2-1|once|TRBV7-9|12|.
CAIYWGFNEQFF
TGTGCCATCTACTGGGGCTTCAATGAGCAGTTCTTC
>TRBJ2-2|few|TRBV27|13|.
CASSLAGSGELFF
TGTGCCAGCAGTTTGGCGGGGTCCGGGGAGCTGTTTTTT
>TRBJ1-1|.|TRBV11-2|11|.
CASSVQAEAFF
TGTGCCAGCAGCGTCCAGGCTGAAGCTTTCTTT
>TRBJ2-1|.|TRBV6-5|14|TRBD2
CGTQWTSGSNEQFF
TGTGGGACTCAATGGACTAGCGGGAGCAATGAGCAGTTCTTC
>TRBJ2-7|once|TRBV5-5|13|.
CASSRPTLDEQYF
TGTGCCAGCAGCCGACCGACCCTCGACGAGCAGTACTTC
>TRBJ2-3|.|TRBV4-1|15|TRBD2
CASSQYSGNTDTQYF
TGCGCCAGCAGCCAATACAGCGGGAACACCGATACGCAGTATTTT
>TRBJ2-1|.|TRBV29-1|17|TRBD2
CSVEDWATSGTYNEQFF
TGCAGCGTTGAAGATTGGGCGACTAGCGGGACTTACAATGAGCAGTTCTTC
>TRBJ1-1|few|TRBV10-3|12|.
CAIARGNTEAFF
TGTGCCATCGCGCGCGGGAACACTGAAGCTTTCTTT
>TRBJ2-5|.|TRBV12-3/TRBV12-4|17|TRBD2
CASSPGLGTGRQETQYF
TGTGCCAGCAGCCCGGGACTAGGTACGGGGCGCCAAGAGACCCAGTACTTC
>TRBJ2-7|.|TRBV15|14|TRBD1
CATSGGQVSYEQYF
TGTGCCACCAGCGGCGGACAGGTCTCCTACGAGCAGTACTTC
>TRBJ2-7|.|TRBV23-1|18|TRBD1
CASSQISIQGKRSYEQYF
TGCGCCAGCAGTCAAATCTCAATACAGGGGAAGAGGTCCTACGAGCAGTACTTC
>TRBJ1-2|.|TRBV11-2|16|TRBD1
CASSDAGTGSRYGYTF
TGTGCCAGCAGCGACGCAGGGACAGGGAGTCGGTATGGCTACACCTTC
>TRBJ2-7|.|TRBV7-2|16|.
CASSGGRDTPLYEQYF
TGTGCCAGCAGTGGGGGCCGGGACACCCCGCTCTACGAGCAGTACTTC
>TRBJ1-1|.|TRBV25-1|13|.
CASSDWANTEAFF
TGTGCCAGCAGTGACTGGGCAAACACTGAAGCTTTCTTT
>TRBJ2-1|.|TRBV29-1|10|.
CSVEHDEQFF
TGCAGCGTTGAGCATGATGAGCAGTTCTTC
>TRBJ1-1|.|TRBV15|15|.
CATSRDGGLNTEAFF
TGTGCCACCAGCAGAGATGGGGGGCTTAACACTGAAGCTTTCTTT
>TRBJ1-1|.|TRBV6-2/TRBV6-3|18|TRBD1
CATVFLDRGPCCDTEAFF
TGTGCCACCGTATTCCTGGACAGGGGGCCTTGTTGTGACACTGAAGCTTTCTTT
>TRBJ1-5|few|TRBV7-7|14|.
CASSPRGGLIPQHF
TGTGCCAGCAGCCCGAGAGGCGGTCTGATACCCCAGCATTTT
>TRBJ1-1|.|TRBV20-1|13|.
CSARTLGGTEAFF
TGCAGTGCGCGTACTCTAGGGGGCACTGAAGCTTTCTTT
>TRBJ1-1|.|TRBV29-1|13|.
CSVEFEEGVHAFF
TGCAGCGTTGAATTCGAGGAGGGGGTACACGCTTTCTTT
>TRBJ1-1|.|TRBV6-5|13|.
CASSYEAVDEAFF
TGTGCCAGCAGTTACGAGGCAGTCGATGAAGCTTTCTTT
>TRBJ2-2|.|TRBV9|14|TRBD2
CASSVPLAGGELFF
TGTGCCAGCAGCGTACCCTTAGCGGGGGGGGAGCTGTTTTTT
>TRBJ2-1|.|TRBV4-3|18|TRBD1
CASSQDSWVTGEENEQFF
TGCGCCAGCAGCCAAGATTCATGGGTGACAGGGGAGGAGAATGAGCAGTTCTTC
>TRBJ2-1|.|TRBV10-3|14|.
CAISDPVVPNEQFF
TGTGCCATCAGTGACCCTGTAGTCCCCAATGAGCAGTTCTTC
>TRBJ1-1|.|TRBV5-1|16|TRBD1
CASSVGPGGMNTEAFF
TGCGCCAGCAGCGTTGGGCCAGGGGGTATGAACACTGAAGCTTTCTTT
>TRBJ2-5|.|TRBV27|15|.
CASSLSGGGGETQYF
TGTGCCAGCAGTTTATCGGGAGGAGGGGGAGAGACCCAGTACTTC
>TRBJ1-1|.|TRBV2|13|.
CASTDRMNTEAFF
TGTGCCAGCACTGACAGAATGAACACTGAAGCTTTCTTT
>TRBJ2-3|once|TRBV7-9|14|.
CASSPVGRADTQYF
TGTGCCAGCAGCCCGGTCGGCAGGGCCGATACGCAGTATTTT
>TRBJ2-7|once|TRBV3-1|10|.
CASGDYEQYF
TGTGCCAGCGGCGACTACGAGCAGTACTTC
>TRBJ2-2|once|TRBV23-1|13|.
CASGQSGPGELFF
TGCGCCAGCGGTCAATCAGGCCCCGGGGAGCTGTTTTTT
>TRBJ1-5|.|TRBV20-1|14|.
CSAHTDSEYQPQHF
TGCAGTGCACACACCGACAGCGAGTATCAGCCCCAGCATTTT
>TRBJ2-3|.|TRBV7-9|11|.
CANRPADTQYF
TGTGCCAATAGGCCGGCGGATACGCAGTATTTT
>TRBJ2-7|.|TRBV5-1|12|.
CASSFANSEQYF
TGCGCCAGCAGCTTTGCCAACAGCGAGCAGTACTTC
>TRBJ2-1|.|TRBV7-9|16|.
CASSPPDPILYNEQFF
TGTGCCAGCAGCCCCCCCGATCCCATTCTTTACAATGAGCAGTTCTTC
>TRBJ2-7|.|TRBV20-1|13|.
CSARDLSTYEQYF
TGCAGTGCTAGAGATCTTAGCACCTACGAGCAGTACTTC
>TRBJ2-1|.|TRBV5-4|15|.
CASSWGASSYNEQFF
TGTGCCAGCAGCTGGGGGGCGAGCTCCTACAATGAGCAGTTCTTC
>TRBJ2-2|.|TRBV19|13|.
CASTERFAGELFF
TGTGCCAGTACTGAGCGATTTGCCGGGGAGCTGTTTTTT
>TRBJ1-1|.|TRBV6-2/TRBV6-3|14|TRBD1
CASSSAGGLTEAFF
TGTGCCAGCAGTTCCGCAGGGGGACTCACTGAAGCTTTCTTT
>TRBJ1-1|.|TRBV20-1|10|TRBD1
CSAGGTEAFF
TGCAGTGCAGGGGGCACAGAAGCTTTCTTT
>TRBJ2-1|.|TRBV7-9|13|.
CASSLVTSPEQFF
TGTGCCAGCAGCTTGGTAACTAGTCCTGAGCAGTTCTTC
>TRBJ1-1|.|TRBV6-5|13|.
CASSYSAEGLAFF
TGTGCCAGCAGTTACTCCGCAGAGGGTTTAGCTTTCTTT
>TRBJ2-1|.|TRBV3-1|13|.
CASSQLLRYEQFF
TGTGCCAGCAGCCAACTTCTGCGATATGAGCAGTTCTTC
>TRBJ1-3|.|TRBV4-1|17|.
CASSFFGGAASGNTIYF
TGCGCCAGCAGCTTCTTCGGGGGGGCGGCCTCTGGAAACACCATATATTTT
>TRBJ2-1|.|TRBV30|16|TRBD2
CAWSPPLGGSLNEQFF
TGTGCCTGGAGTCCCCCCCTGGGCGGGAGCCTGAATGAGCAGTTCTTC
>TRBJ2-1|.|TRBV6-2/TRBV6-3|13|.
CASSYSGGHIQFF
TGTGCCAGCAGTTACTCAGGGGGACACATACAGTTCTTC
>TRBJ1-5|.|TRBV28|14|.
CASSLGRMGQPQHF
TGTGCCAGCAGTCTTGGGAGGATGGGTCAGCCCCAGCATTTT
>TRBJ2-3|.|TRBV3-1|14|.
CASSQVSGEDTQYF
TGTGCCAGCAGCCAAGTCTCGGGAGAAGATACGCAGTATTTT
>TRBJ1-2|.|TRBV18|16|.
CASSLEYGHDYYGYTF
TGTGCCAGCTCACTTGAATATGGCCACGACTACTATGGCTACACCTTC
>TRBJ2-1|.|TRBV15|17|.
CATSREKVSSSYNEQFF
TGTGCCACCAGCAGAGAAAAGGTATCCAGCTCCTACAATGAGCAGTTCTTC
>TRBJ2-6|.|TRBV19|12|.
CASRSGANVLTF
TGTGCCAGTAGGTCCGGGGCCAACGTCCTGACTTTC
>TRBJ1-1|.|TRBV20-1|13|.
CSTRGRVGTEAFF
TGCAGTACCCGAGGCAGGGTAGGAACTGAAGCTTTCTTT
>TRBJ2-7|once|TRBV7-9|15|TRBD1
CASSLVHRGAYEQYF
TGTGCCAGCAGCTTGGTCCACAGGGGGGCCTACGAGCAGTACTTC
>TRBJ2-1|once|TRBV3-1|16|.
CASSQEGGGDYNEQFF
TGTGCCAGCAGCCAAGAGGGTGGCGGAGACTACAATGAGCAGTTCTTC